Following are 4 T cell receptor beta chains from one sample sequenced in a study of blood T cell repertoires in COVID-19. Sequencing used immunoSEQ multiplex PCR; TCRdb keeps in-frame clones, though not all of them. The table lists some 530,000 clones, approximately 83% of them singletons. Sequencing was carried out using peripheral blood. The receptor source for this set is a human donor in a cohort sampled during active COVID-19.

The rearrangement links TRBV5-1 to TRBJ1-4, with TRBD1 matching over 9 bases. This CDR3 is built from 12 residues. The junction had 2 bases not matched to a gene; V was cut back by 2 bases and J by 12 bases. Per the germline V gene, CDR1 is SGHRS and CDR2 is YFSETQ. CDR3 in amino acids: CASSFDRGELFF. The DNA for the CDR3 is TGCGCCAGCAGCTTCGACAGGGGGGAACTGTTTTTT.

The J gene is TRBJ2-1, the V gene TRBV27; 12 positions agree with TRBD2. This CDR3 has 17 amino acids. V was pared by 3 bases and J by 4 bases, with 7 bases of the junction left unmatched. Germline V gene lookup returns CDR1 MNHEY and CDR2 SMNVEV (reference sequence). CDR3 in DNA: TGTGCCAGCAGTTTGACTCTAGCGGGAGGGGGTTACAATGAGCAGTTCTTC. Amino acids: CASSLTLAGGGYNEQFF.

This chain joins TRBV19 and TRBJ2-2; D might be TRBD2 (5 bases). There are 15 residues in the CDR3. CDR1 and CDR2 from the germline V gene are LNHDA and SQIVND (reference sequence). V gave up 6 bases and J gave up 1 base, with 12 bases separating them. The CDR3: CASRRLLGNTGELFF. DNA of the CDR3: TGTGCCAGTAGACGACTACTAGGGAACACCGGGGAGCTGTTTTTT.

CDR3 nucleotides: TGTGCCAGCAGTTTACTAGCGGGAGAGGGAAATGAGCAGTTCTTC. Amino acid sequence: CASSLLAGEGNEQFF. The chain is built from TRBV27 and TRBJ2-1, with 10 bases lining up with TRBD2. CDR1 is MNHEY, CDR2 SMNVEV, per germline (reference sequence). The CDR3 has 15 residues. Losses at the gene ends were 2 bases for V and 7 bases for J; bases not matched to a gene: 5.